The source of this T cell receptor (beta chain) is a study of cytomegalovirus exposure and HLA in healthy donors. This clone was counted a few times. This CDR3 region has 13 residues. With 8 bases removed from V and 0 bases from J, the gap between germline ends came to 11 bases. CDR1 is SGHAT and CDR2 is FQDESV in the germline V gene (reference sequence). Clones were sequenced by immunoSEQ multiplex PCR, and TCRdb holds only the in-frame ones, with some missing. The sample records more than 95,000 clones, about nine tenths being singletons. The gene calls are TRBV11-1 and TRBJ2-7, with TRBD2 as a possible D gene (5 bases). The clonotype originates from a woman aged 18-29 years in good health and CMV-seronegative. The specimen was PBMCs. Here the CDR3 reads CASREGSSYEQYF. The CDR3 DNA reads TGTGCCAGCCGGGAAGGGTCCTCCTACGAGCAGTACTTC.